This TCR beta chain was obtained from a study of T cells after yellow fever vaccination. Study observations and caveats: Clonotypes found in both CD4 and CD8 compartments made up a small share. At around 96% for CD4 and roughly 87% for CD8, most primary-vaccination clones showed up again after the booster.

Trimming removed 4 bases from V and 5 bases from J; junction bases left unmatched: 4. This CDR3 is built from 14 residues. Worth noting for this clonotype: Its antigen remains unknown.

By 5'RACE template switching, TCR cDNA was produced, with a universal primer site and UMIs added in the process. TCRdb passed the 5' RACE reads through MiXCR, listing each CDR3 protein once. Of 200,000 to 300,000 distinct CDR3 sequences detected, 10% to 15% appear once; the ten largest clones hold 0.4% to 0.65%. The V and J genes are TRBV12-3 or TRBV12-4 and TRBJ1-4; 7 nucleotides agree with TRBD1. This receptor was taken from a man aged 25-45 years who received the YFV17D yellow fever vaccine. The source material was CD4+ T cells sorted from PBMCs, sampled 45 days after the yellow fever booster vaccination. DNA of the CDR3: TGTGCCAGCAGTTGGGACAGTCGGAATGAAAAACTGTTTTTT. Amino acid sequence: CASSWDSRNEKLFF.